This T cell receptor beta chain originates from a study of shared clonotypes between healthy human individuals. The CDR3 length is 16 residues. Germline CDR1 is MGHRA and CDR2 is YSYEKL. Losses at the gene ends were 4 bases for V and 2 bases for J; bases not matched to a gene: 9. The assay was immunoSEQ multiplex PCR, and TCRdb's table has in-frame clones only and misses some. Of roughly 410,000 clones listed, roughly 96% were seen once; the top ten hold about 0.32%. The rearrangement links TRBV4-1 to TRBJ2-7, with 9 bases that match TRBD2. Sequencing was done on a sample of memory CD8+ T cells sorted from blood. Subset of the sample: CD45RO+ cells pooled with CCR7-negative TemRA cells. The receptor comes from a man aged 25 to 40 in good health. The CDR3 sequence: CASSPLGLAKTYEQYF. CDR3 sequence (DNA): TGCGCCAGCAGCCCCCTGGGACTAGCTAAGACCTACGAGCAGTACTTC.